Shown below are 26 T cell receptor beta chains from a single sample sequenced in a study of blood T cell repertoires in COVID-19. Libraries were prepared by immunoSEQ multiplex PCR; TCRdb keeps only in-frame clonotypes and omits some of them. The table includes 85,000 to 95,000 clones, 72% detected once. Sequencing was carried out using peripheral blood. The receptors were gathered from an elderly woman with acute or convalescent COVID-19.

The V call is TRBV4-2, the J call TRBJ2-7; D possibly corresponds to TRBD1 (6 bases). The CDR3 consists of 16 residues. The germline V and J ends were trimmed by 1 base and 6 bases, with 19 bases remaining between them. From germline, CDR1 is LGHNA and CDR2 YNFKEQ. The CDR3 is CASSQVFAQGVAEQYF. For the CDR3, the DNA is TGTGCCAGCAGCCAAGTTTTCGCACAGGGCGTCGCCGAGCAGTACTTC.

This clone was found many times. V usage is TRBV7-9 and J usage is TRBJ1-5; D may be TRBD1 (5 bases). This CDR3 is 12 amino acids long. Between the trimmed V and J ends, which lost 5 bases and 6 bases, there was a span of 8 bases. Germline V gene lookup returns CDR1 SEHNR and CDR2 FQNEAQ (reference sequence). This CDR3 is CASSPGGQPQHF. The CDR3 region has the DNA TGTGCCAGCAGCCCGGGGGGTCAGCCCCAGCATTTT.

V is TRBV9 and J is TRBJ1-4; 9 bases fit TRBD1. The CDR3 runs 15 residues. V lost 0 bases and J lost 10; bases outside the gene matches: 7. Per germline, CDR1 SGDLS and CDR2 YYNGEE. This CDR3 is CASSVGWGQGVKLFF. CDR3 nucleotide sequence: TGTGCCAGCAGCGTAGGCTGGGGACAGGGAGTAAAACTGTTTTTT.

The chain has TRBV19 and TRBJ2-3, with TRBD1 identical over 9 bases. The CDR3 is made up of 17 amino acids. The germline V gene has CDR1 LNHDA and CDR2 SQIVND (reference sequence). Losses at the gene ends were 3 bases for V and 1 base for J; bases not matched to a gene: 8. The CDR3 bases are TGTGCCAGTAGTATGAGTCCAAGACAGGGGGGCACAGATACGCAGTATTTT. Amino acids: CASSMSPRQGGTDTQYF.

This chain links TRBV28 with TRBJ1-2; weak D call: TRBD1 (6 bases). The V end lost 5 bases, the J end lost 0 bases, and 13 bases lay between the germline ends. Germline loops: CDR1 MDHEN, CDR2 SYDVKM. This CDR3 contains 15 residues. CDR3 bases: TGTGCCAGCAGTCGATCAGGGGTAGCTAACTATGGCTACACCTTC. Translation: CASSRSGVANYGYTF.

The V call is TRBV11-2, the J call TRBJ2-7; the match to TRBD1 covers 8 bases. Trimming cost V 4 bases and J 1 base; bases outside gene matches: 6. Germline V gene lookup returns CDR1 SGHAT and CDR2 FQNNGV. The CDR3 contains 15 residues. CDR3 coding DNA: TGTGCCAGCAGCTCGGGGACAGGCCTATCCTACGAGCAGTACTTC. It is translated as CASSSGTGLSYEQYF. The variable domain in full, completed from reference TRBV11-2 and TRBJ2-7, reads EAGVAQSPRYKIIEKRQSVAFWCNPISGHATLYWYQQILGQGPKLLIQFQNNGVVDDSQLPKDRFSAERLKGVDSTLKIQPAKLEDSAVYLCASSSGTGLSYEQYFGPGTRLTVT.

V gene TRBV11-3 combines with J gene TRBJ1-1; TRBD1 matches at 8 bases. The V segment lost 5 bases and the J segment 2 bases; nucleotides outside the gene matches: 4. Germline loops: CDR1 SGHNT, CDR2 YENEEA. The CDR3 has 14 amino acids. The CDR3 bases are TGTGCCAGCAGCGACAGGGGAAGTAACACTGAAGCTTTCTTT. Its protein is CASSDRGSNTEAFF. The full variable domain, its missing parts supplied by reference TRBV11-3 and TRBJ1-1, is EAGVVQSPRYKIIEKKQPVAFWCNPISGHNTLYWYLQNLGQGPELLIRYENEEAVDDSQLPKDRFSAERLKGVDSTLKIQPAELGDSAVYLCASSDRGSNTEAFFGQGTRLTVV.

The chain is built from TRBV30 and TRBJ1-5, with a weak D call TRBD1 (5 bases). Germline lookup yields CDR1 GTSNPN and CDR2 SVGIG (reference sequence). This CDR3 region has 13 residues. V dropped 2 bases and J dropped 4 bases, with 9 bases sitting between them. The chain's CDR3 is CAWSQAGNQPQHF. CDR3 coding DNA: TGTGCCTGGAGTCAGGCAGGGAATCAGCCCCAGCATTTT. The full variable domain, completed using reference TRBV30 and TRBJ1-5, is SQTIHQWPATLVQPVGSPLSLECTVEGTSNPNLYWYRQAAGRGLQLLFYSVGIGQISSEVPQNLSASRPQDRQFILSSKKLLLSDSGFYLCAWSQAGNQPQHFGDGTRLSIL.

V usage is TRBV7-2 and J usage is TRBJ1-2; 7 positions match TRBD1. CDR1 and CDR2 from the germline V gene are SGHTA and FQGNSA. This CDR3 is 16 amino acids long. V lost 1 base to trimming and J lost 5 bases; unmatched junction nucleotides: 10. In DNA, the CDR3 is TGTGCCAGCAGCTTAGGGGCCTCGGGACAGATGTATGGCTACACCTTC. This encodes CASSLGASGQMYGYTF.

This clone was seen only a few times. The gene calls are TRBV5-6 and TRBJ1-1; no clear D gene. Trimming stripped 4 bases from V and 4 bases from J, with 23 bases between. This CDR3 spans 17 amino acids. Germline V gives CDR1 SGHDT, CDR2 YYEEEE. CDR3 DNA: TGTGCCAGCAGCCGAGGCAGTTTACTCTATTATGGCACTGAAGCTTTCTTT. Encoded protein: CASSRGSLLYYGTEAFF.

This chain uses TRBV19 with TRBJ2-6; tentatively, D is TRBD1 (5 bases). CDR1 is LNHDA and CDR2 is SQIVND in the germline V gene (reference sequence). The V and J ends lost 5 bases and 1 base respectively, with 15 bases between them. The CDR3 runs to 17 residues. CDR3: CASSFRAGQSGANVLTF. The CDR3 DNA is TGTGCCAGTAGTTTCCGGGCAGGGCAATCTGGGGCCAACGTCCTGACTTTC.

This clone was counted a few times. The chain combines TRBV6-5 with TRBJ1-2; 7 nucleotides line up with TRBD1. This CDR3 contains 15 residues. V lost 6 bases to trimming and J lost 2 bases; unmatched junction nucleotides: 9. The germline CDR1 and CDR2 sequences are MNHEY and SVGAGI. CDR3 DNA: TGTGCCAGCAGACCCACAGGGGCGCCCAACTATGGCTACACCTTC. Its translation is CASRPTGAPNYGYTF.

This chain joins TRBV7-8 and TRBJ1-1, with D perhaps matching TRBD1 (6 bases). V gave up 3 bases and J gave up 5 bases, with 13 bases separating them. The CDR3 has 14 amino acids. Looked up from germline, CDR1 is SGHVS and CDR2 is FQNEAQ. CDR3 region: CASSFQGQGTEAFF. DNA of the CDR3: TGTGCCAGCAGCTTTCAGGGGCAGGGAACTGAAGCTTTCTTT.

This sequence joins TRBV6-5 and TRBJ1-1, with D tentatively TRBD1 (6 bases). Germline CDR1 and CDR2: MNHEY and SVGAGI. V was shortened by 10 bases and J by 6 bases, with 15 bases between the two germline ends. The CDR3 has 12 residues. The CDR3 sequence: CAISINRAEAFF. CDR3 DNA sequence: TGTGCCATCTCGATTAACAGGGCTGAAGCTTTCTTT.

The V call is TRBV4-2, the J call TRBJ1-4; D may be TRBD1 (5 bases). Trimming removed 1 base at V and 4 bases at J, with 13 bases between. CDR3 length equals 16 residues. Germline loops: CDR1 LGHNA, CDR2 YNFKEQ. The CDR3 loop reads CASSQVDPQVNEKLFF. The CDR3 DNA is TGTGCCAGCAGCCAAGTAGATCCACAGGTTAATGAAAAACTGTTTTTT.

The chain carries TRBV7-9 and TRBJ1-3, with TRBD1 as a possible D gene (6 bases). The CDR3 covers 16 residues. Trimming left V 7 bases short and J 2 bases short, with 18 bases between. CDR1 SEHNR and CDR2 FQNEAQ come from the germline V gene (reference sequence). CDR3 DNA sequence: TGTGCCAGCACCCCACTGGGGGCGAGTGCTGGAAACACCATATATTTT. It translates to CASTPLGASAGNTIYF.

V is TRBV3-1 (or the pseudogene TRBV3-2) and J is TRBJ1-2; D not resolved. V was cut by 2 bases and J by 0 bases, with 7 bases left in between. Germline V gene sequence: CDR1 LGHDT, CDR2 YNNKEL (reference sequence). CDR3 size: 14 residues. CDR3 in DNA: TGTGCCAGCAGCCAATCCTTAGCTAACTATGGCTACACCTTC. Translating gives CASSQSLANYGYTF.

This sequence joins TRBV29-1 and TRBJ1-2; 8 positions match TRBD1. This CDR3 contains 13 residues. Germline trimming cut 0 bases from V and 6 bases from J; bases unmatched to any gene: 3. The germline V gene encodes CDR1 SQVTM and CDR2 ANQGSEA. In nucleotides, the CDR3 is TGCAGCGTTGAAGAGTCAGGGGGCGATGGCTACACCTTC. It specifies CSVEESGGDGYTF.

The chain joins TRBV5-6 to TRBJ1-3; tentatively, D is TRBD1 (5 bases). V dropped 4 bases and J dropped 0 bases, with 11 bases sitting between them. The CDR3 length is 15 residues. Germline V gene lookup returns CDR1 SGHDT and CDR2 YYEEEE. Here the CDR3 reads CASSLTAFSGNTIYF. As DNA, the CDR3 is TGTGCCAGCAGCCTGACAGCCTTCTCTGGAAACACCATATATTTT.

V usage is TRBV6-5 and J usage is TRBJ2-2, with TRBD2 matching 7 bases. Germline-derived CDR1 and CDR2 are MNHEY and SVGAGI. There are 16 residues in the CDR3. The ends lost 1 base at V and 6 bases at J; junction bases unmatched: 8. The CDR3: CASSYLFGRGAGELFF. The CDR3 DNA sequence: TGTGCCAGCAGTTACTTATTTGGTCGGGGGGCCGGGGAGCTGTTTTTT.

In its sample, this clone was seen a few times. This rearrangement joins TRBV5-1 to TRBJ2-7, with 7 bases identical to TRBD1. Germline lookup yields CDR1 SGHRS and CDR2 YFSETQ. V gave up 3 bases and J gave up 3 bases; unmatched junction bases: 6. The CDR3 extends over 14 amino acids. CDR3 in amino acids: CASSSTTGNYEQYF. CDR3 nucleotide sequence: TGCGCCAGCAGCTCAACGACAGGGAACTACGAGCAGTACTTC. Variable domain in full (rest from reference TRBV5-1 and TRBJ2-7): KAGVTQTPRYLIKTRGQQVTLSCSPISGHRSVSWYQQTPGQGLQFLFEYFSETQRNKGNFPGRFSGRQFSNSRSEMNVSTLELGDSALYLCASSSTTGNYEQYFGPGTRLTVT.

The chain links TRBV5-1 to TRBJ2-1, with D perhaps TRBD2 (6 bases). The length of the CDR3 is 13 residues. V was cut by 4 bases and J by 14 bases, with 19 bases left in between. Germline V gene data show CDR1 as SGHRS and CDR2 as YFSETQ. CDR3 residues: CASSLPEEGKKFF. In DNA, the CDR3 is TGCGCCAGCAGCCTTCCGGAGGAGGGTAAGAAGTTCTTC.

The V and J genes are TRBV4-3 and TRBJ1-5, with TRBD1 matching 8 bases. The CDR3 extends over 16 amino acids. Germline values: CDR1 LGHNA, CDR2 YSLEER. Unmatched junction bases numbered 6, after V lost 3 bases and J lost 2 bases. CDR3: CASSQGTGGGNQPQHF. Written as DNA, the CDR3 is TGCGCCAGCAGCCAGGGAACAGGGGGAGGCAATCAGCCCCAGCATTTT.

The rearrangement links TRBV14 to TRBJ1-1, with 8 positions matching TRBD1. The V segment lost 4 bases and the J segment 0 bases; nucleotides outside the gene matches: 1. The CDR3 is 14 amino acids. Germline V gives CDR1 SGHDN, CDR2 FVKESK. The CDR3 DNA follows: TGTGCCAGCAGCCGGACAGGGTTGAACACTGAAGCTTTCTTT. It encodes CASSRTGLNTEAFF.

This chain joins TRBV7-3 and TRBJ1-1; perhaps TRBD1 as D (6 bases). The CDR3 extends over 13 amino acids. The V end was cut by 5 bases, the J end by 5 bases, with 12 bases between. Germline assignment: CDR1 SGHTA and CDR2 FQGTGA. In DNA form, the CDR3 reads TGTGCCAGCAGCCCTGCCCAGGGGACTGAAGCTTTCTTT. Encoded protein: CASSPAQGTEAFF.

The chain uses TRBV29-1 and TRBJ2-7; a weak D match, TRBD1 (5 bases). V lost 6 bases and J 3 bases, leaving 9 bases between the germline ends. The CDR3 length is 11 residues. The germline gives CDR1 SQVTM, CDR2 ANQGSEA. CDR3 nucleotides: TGCAGCGTCACCGACAGCTACGAGCAGTACTTC. The encoded protein is CSVTDSYEQYF.